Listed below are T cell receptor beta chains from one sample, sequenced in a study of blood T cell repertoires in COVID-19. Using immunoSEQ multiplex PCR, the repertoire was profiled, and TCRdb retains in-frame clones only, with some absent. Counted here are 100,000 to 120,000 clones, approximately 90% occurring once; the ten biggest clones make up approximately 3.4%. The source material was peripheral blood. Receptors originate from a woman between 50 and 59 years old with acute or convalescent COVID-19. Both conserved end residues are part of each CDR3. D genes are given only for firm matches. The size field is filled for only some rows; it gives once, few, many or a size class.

cdr3_nt: TGTGCCACCCCAGGACAGGGGGGAACCGGGGAGCTGTTTTTT; cdr3_aa: CATPGQGGTGELFF; j_call: TRBJ2-2; d_call: TRBD1; clone_size: .; v_call: TRBV7-9
cdr3_nt: TGTGCCAGTAGTACTGGGCCGGGACAGCAAAATGAAAAACTGTTTTTT; cdr3_aa: CASSTGPGQQNEKLFF; j_call: TRBJ1-4; d_call: TRBD1; clone_size: .; v_call: TRBV19
cdr3_nt: TGTGCCATCAGCGAAGGGACTAGCGGGAATCTCAACGAGCAGTACTTC; cdr3_aa: CAISEGTSGNLNEQYF; j_call: TRBJ2-7; d_call: TRBD2; clone_size: once; v_call: TRBV10-3
cdr3_nt: TGTGCCAGCAGCTTAAACAGGGAGAGAATGGGGGAGCAGTACTTC; cdr3_aa: CASSLNRERMGEQYF; j_call: TRBJ2-7; d_call: .; clone_size: .; v_call: TRBV11-2
cdr3_nt: TGTGCCAGCAGCCAAGCCAGCGGGAGAGCCAAAAACATTCAGTACTTC; cdr3_aa: CASSQASGRAKNIQYF; j_call: TRBJ2-4; d_call: TRBD2; clone_size: .; v_call: TRBV4-2
cdr3_nt: TGTGCCAGCAGTTTCCCCGGGACTAGCGGGAGGGTAGCGCAGTATTTT; cdr3_aa: CASSFPGTSGRVAQYF; j_call: TRBJ2-3; d_call: TRBD2; clone_size: once; v_call: TRBV28
cdr3_nt: TGTGCCACCAGTGATTCCGGGACTAGAGGACGCAATGAGCAGTTCTTC; cdr3_aa: CATSDSGTRGRNEQFF; j_call: TRBJ2-1; d_call: TRBD2; clone_size: .; v_call: TRBV24-1
cdr3_nt: TGCGCCAGCAGTGAGACTAGCGGGACAACCGGGGAGCTGTTTTTT; cdr3_aa: CASSETSGTTGELFF; j_call: TRBJ2-2; d_call: TRBD2; clone_size: .; v_call: TRBV10-1
cdr3_nt: TGTGCCACCAGCAGAGCGGGAGACAGTTACAATGAGCAGTTCTTC; cdr3_aa: CATSRAGDSYNEQFF; j_call: TRBJ2-1; d_call: .; clone_size: .; v_call: TRBV15
cdr3_nt: TGTGCCAGCAGCAACAGGGTCTCACCCCTCCACTTT; cdr3_aa: CASSNRVSPLHF; j_call: TRBJ1-6; d_call: .; clone_size: few; v_call: TRBV3-1/TRBV3-2
cdr3_nt: TGCAGCGTGAAAGGGGTCCCGAACACTGAAGCTTTCTTT; cdr3_aa: CSVKGVPNTEAFF; j_call: TRBJ1-1; d_call: .; clone_size: .; v_call: TRBV29-1
cdr3_nt: TGTGCCAGCAGTTACTCCTTTTCCCAGGCCGGGGGCATTCAGTACTTC; cdr3_aa: CASSYSFSQAGGIQYF; j_call: TRBJ2-4; d_call: .; clone_size: once; v_call: TRBV6-5
cdr3_nt: TGCGCCAGCAGCTTGGGTTTTGGACAGGAGGGAGAGACCCAGTACTTC; cdr3_aa: CASSLGFGQEGETQYF; j_call: TRBJ2-5; d_call: .; clone_size: once; v_call: TRBV5-1
cdr3_nt: TGTGCCACCAGGGGACCCGGGACTAGTCGGTACGAGCAGTACTTC; cdr3_aa: CATRGPGTSRYEQYF; j_call: TRBJ2-7; d_call: TRBD2; clone_size: .; v_call: TRBV28
cdr3_nt: TGTGCCAGCAGCGACACCCCGGCTTGGCAGCCCCAGCATTTT; cdr3_aa: CASSDTPAWQPQHF; j_call: TRBJ1-5; d_call: .; clone_size: .; v_call: TRBV2
cdr3_nt: TGTGCCAGCAGTTTAGACAGAAGCTCCTACAATGAGCAGTTCTTC; cdr3_aa: CASSLDRSSYNEQFF; j_call: TRBJ2-1; d_call: .; clone_size: .; v_call: TRBV27
cdr3_nt: TGCGCCAGCAGCTTGGGGCTAGCGAACCCTTTCTACAATGAGCAGTTCTTC; cdr3_aa: CASSLGLANPFYNEQFF; j_call: TRBJ2-1; d_call: .; clone_size: once; v_call: TRBV5-1
cdr3_nt: TGTGCCAGCAGACGGGGGAGGGACTACGAGCAGTACTTC; cdr3_aa: CASRRGRDYEQYF; j_call: TRBJ2-7; d_call: TRBD2; clone_size: .; v_call: TRBV6-5
cdr3_nt: TGTGCCAGCAGTTACCGACTCACTAGCGGGAGTGCAGATACGCAGTATTTT; cdr3_aa: CASSYRLTSGSADTQYF; j_call: TRBJ2-3; d_call: TRBD2; clone_size: .; v_call: TRBV6-8
cdr3_nt: TGTGCCCCCCACCCCCGACAGGGAAAAGGGGATGAGCAGTTCTTC; cdr3_aa: CAPHPRQGKGDEQFF; j_call: TRBJ2-1; d_call: TRBD1; clone_size: .; v_call: TRBV7-2
cdr3_nt: TGTGCCAGCAGCCCCCTCGCGGGAAGGGATACGCAGTATTTT; cdr3_aa: CASSPLAGRDTQYF; j_call: TRBJ2-3; d_call: .; clone_size: .; v_call: TRBV3-1/TRBV3-2
cdr3_nt: TGTTGGGTCAGCGGACAAGAGACCCAGTACTTC; cdr3_aa: CWVSGQETQYF; j_call: TRBJ2-5; d_call: .; clone_size: .; v_call: TRBV19
cdr3_nt: TGTGCCAGCAGGGCTACGGCAGGGATGTATGGCTACACCTTC; cdr3_aa: CASRATAGMYGYTF; j_call: TRBJ1-2; d_call: .; clone_size: .; v_call: TRBV6-5
cdr3_nt: TGCGCCAGCAGCCTCATCGGGGGTACCGGGGAGCTGTTTTTT; cdr3_aa: CASSLIGGTGELFF; j_call: TRBJ2-2; d_call: .; clone_size: .; v_call: TRBV5-1
cdr3_nt: TGTGCCAGCAGTCCGACTAGCGGGAGCTACGAGCAGTACTTC; cdr3_aa: CASSPTSGSYEQYF; j_call: TRBJ2-7; d_call: TRBD2; clone_size: .; v_call: TRBV6-6
cdr3_nt: TGTGCCAGCAGTTTAGGGGGGGGAGAGACCCAGTACTTC; cdr3_aa: CASSLGGGETQYF; j_call: TRBJ2-5; d_call: TRBD2; clone_size: once; v_call: TRBV27
cdr3_nt: TGTGCCACCAGTGACCCGGCAGCGGGAGGAGCCAATGAGCAGTTCTTC; cdr3_aa: CATSDPAAGGANEQFF; j_call: TRBJ2-1; d_call: TRBD2; clone_size: .; v_call: TRBV24-1
cdr3_nt: TGTGCCAGCAGTTACTCGGGACAGACTACCGCCGAGCAGTACTTC; cdr3_aa: CASSYSGQTTAEQYF; j_call: TRBJ2-7; d_call: TRBD1; clone_size: .; v_call: TRBV6-5
cdr3_nt: TGTGCCAGCAGGCCGGGACTAGCGGGCGGGGAGCAGTACTTC; cdr3_aa: CASRPGLAGGEQYF; j_call: TRBJ2-7; d_call: TRBD2; clone_size: .; v_call: TRBV2
cdr3_nt: TGTGCCAGCAGCTCAAGGGTTAGCGCAGATACGCAGTATTTT; cdr3_aa: CASSSRVSADTQYF; j_call: TRBJ2-3; d_call: .; clone_size: .; v_call: TRBV3-1/TRBV3-2
cdr3_nt: TGCGCCAGCAGCTATGGACAGACTAATGAAAAACTGTTTTTT; cdr3_aa: CASSYGQTNEKLFF; j_call: TRBJ1-4; d_call: .; clone_size: once; v_call: TRBV5-1
cdr3_nt: TGTGCCAGCAGCGTTGGCAGACTAAGCTCCTACAATGAGCAGTTCTTC; cdr3_aa: CASSVGRLSSYNEQFF; j_call: TRBJ2-1; d_call: .; clone_size: .; v_call: TRBV9
cdr3_nt: TGCACCAGCAGCCAAGGCTATCGAGATGAGCAGTTCTTC; cdr3_aa: CTSSQGYRDEQFF; j_call: TRBJ2-1; d_call: .; clone_size: .; v_call: TRBV1
cdr3_nt: TGTGCCAGCAGCCTTAGCGGGAGGGCGAAAGAGACCCAGTACTTC; cdr3_aa: CASSLSGRAKETQYF; j_call: TRBJ2-5; d_call: TRBD2; clone_size: .; v_call: TRBV3-1/TRBV3-2
cdr3_nt: TGTGCCAGCAGCGGCCCCCAGGGGACGAACACCGGGGAGCTGTTTTTT; cdr3_aa: CASSGPQGTNTGELFF; j_call: TRBJ2-2; d_call: .; clone_size: .; v_call: TRBV7-9
cdr3_nt: TGTGCCACCAGTGATCCTCCTGACTATGGCTACACCTTC; cdr3_aa: CATSDPPDYGYTF; j_call: TRBJ1-2; d_call: .; clone_size: .; v_call: TRBV24-1
cdr3_nt: TGTGCCAGCTCACCGGTTACGGTGCAAGAGACCCAGTACTTC; cdr3_aa: CASSPVTVQETQYF; j_call: TRBJ2-5; d_call: .; clone_size: .; v_call: TRBV18
cdr3_nt: TGTGCCTGGAGTCCAGGGACAGGTGACTACGAGCAGTACTTC; cdr3_aa: CAWSPGTGDYEQYF; j_call: TRBJ2-7; d_call: TRBD1; clone_size: .; v_call: TRBV30
cdr3_nt: TGTGCCAGCAAGGGACAGGGAGGAACCGGGGAGCTGTTTTTT; cdr3_aa: CASKGQGGTGELFF; j_call: TRBJ2-2; d_call: TRBD1; clone_size: .; v_call: TRBV7-9
cdr3_nt: TGTGCCAGTAGTATAGGGACTAGCGGGAGCTACGAGCAGTACTTC; cdr3_aa: CASSIGTSGSYEQYF; j_call: TRBJ2-7; d_call: TRBD2; clone_size: few; v_call: TRBV19
cdr3_nt: TGTGCCACCAGCGCCCGCGGGACTAGCGGAGGGAGCTCCTACGAGCAGTACTTC; cdr3_aa: CATSARGTSGGSSYEQYF; j_call: TRBJ2-7; d_call: TRBD2; clone_size: once; v_call: TRBV15
cdr3_nt: TGTGCCAGCAGGCCCACCGGGACAGGGATTAGGTATGGCTACACCTTC; cdr3_aa: CASRPTGTGIRYGYTF; j_call: TRBJ1-2; d_call: TRBD1; clone_size: .; v_call: TRBV2
cdr3_nt: TGTGCCAGCAGTACCACCGGGACAAGCCGCTACGAGCAGTACTTC; cdr3_aa: CASSTTGTSRYEQYF; j_call: TRBJ2-7; d_call: .; clone_size: once; v_call: TRBV6-2/TRBV6-3
cdr3_nt: TGTGCCAGCAGTGGGGCTTTGGTTGAGCAGTTCTTC; cdr3_aa: CASSGALVEQFF; j_call: TRBJ2-1; d_call: .; clone_size: .; v_call: TRBV12-3/TRBV12-4
cdr3_nt: TGCGCCAGCAGCTTGGACCCAGGGGGCAATGAGCAGTTCTTC; cdr3_aa: CASSLDPGGNEQFF; j_call: TRBJ2-1; d_call: TRBD1; clone_size: .; v_call: TRBV5-1
cdr3_nt: TGTGCCAGCAGCGTAAATCCCGTTCGGCCCGACAGGTCCTCTGGAAACACCATATATTTT; cdr3_aa: CASSVNPVRPDRSSGNTIYF; j_call: TRBJ1-3; d_call: .; clone_size: once; v_call: TRBV9
cdr3_nt: TGTGCCATCAGCTGGGACAGGGGACAAGAGACCCAGTACTTC; cdr3_aa: CAISWDRGQETQYF; j_call: TRBJ2-5; d_call: TRBD1; clone_size: .; v_call: TRBV10-3
cdr3_nt: TGTGCCACCAGCAGGGCCGGGACTGCGCCAAATTCACCCCTCCACTTT; cdr3_aa: CATSRAGTAPNSPLHF; j_call: TRBJ1-6; d_call: .; clone_size: .; v_call: TRBV15
cdr3_nt: TGCGCCAGCAGCTTACAACAGGGTGGCTATGGCTACACCTTC; cdr3_aa: CASSLQQGGYGYTF; j_call: TRBJ1-2; d_call: .; clone_size: .; v_call: TRBV5-1
cdr3_nt: TGTGCCAGCACCCGGTACGGGACAGGGCATCAGCCCCAGCATTTT; cdr3_aa: CASTRYGTGHQPQHF; j_call: TRBJ1-5; d_call: TRBD1; clone_size: .; v_call: TRBV5-8
cdr3_nt: TGTGCCTGGGGGGACAGTCACGCCTACGAGCAGTACTTC; cdr3_aa: CAWGDSHAYEQYF; j_call: TRBJ2-7; d_call: TRBD1; clone_size: .; v_call: TRBV30